The present entry profiles one T cell receptor beta chain with its context. As yet, its antigen is unknown. A read error may account for a junction end that differs from germline. The CDR3 covers 14 residues. The germline gives CDR1 SGHTA, CDR2 FQGNSA. This sample is part of a study of blood T cells in healthy people across ages. Whole-study results and caveats: Possibly, changes in expanded clonotypes were confounded because donor CMV status was unknown.

Together with a sample-barcoded 5' primer, a J-beta primer mix was included in a second PCR lasting about 7 to 11 cycles. A tag from a template-switch adaptor with 12 random nucleotides marked each cDNA molecule. TCRdb reprocessed the 5' RACE reads with MiXCR, giving one entry per CDR3 protein. The sample lists around 1,500,000 distinct CDR3 sequences; 42% were seen once. V and J are TRBV7-2 and TRBJ1-5; D call uncertain. Sequenced material: blood. The TCR was taken from a woman aged 18-29 years in good health. The CDR3 is CASNLFRVDQPQHF. The CDR3 coding sequence is TGTGCCAGCAACTTATTCCGGGTAGATCAGCCCCAGCATTTT.